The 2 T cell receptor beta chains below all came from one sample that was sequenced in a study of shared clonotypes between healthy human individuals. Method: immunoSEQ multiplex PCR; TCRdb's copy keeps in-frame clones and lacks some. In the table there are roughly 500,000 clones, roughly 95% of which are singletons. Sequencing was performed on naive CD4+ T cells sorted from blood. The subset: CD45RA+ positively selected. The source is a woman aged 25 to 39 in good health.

The DNA for the CDR3 is TGTGCCAGCAGACGCGGACAGGGCCCTAGCGAGCAGTACTTC. Its protein product is CASRRGQGPSEQYF. This chain uses TRBV27 with TRBJ2-5, with TRBD1 identical over 8 bases. The DNA end is a closer match to TRBJ2-7, so the J assignment may be wrong. Per the germline V gene, CDR1 is MNHEY and CDR2 is SMNVEV (reference sequence). CDR3 length: 14 amino acids.

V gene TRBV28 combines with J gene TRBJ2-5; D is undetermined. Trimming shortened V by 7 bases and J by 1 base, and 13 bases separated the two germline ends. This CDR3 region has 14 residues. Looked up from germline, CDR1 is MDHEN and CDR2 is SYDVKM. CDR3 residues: CASTHYSFQETQYF. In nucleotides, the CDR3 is TGTGCCAGCACCCACTACAGCTTCCAAGAGACCCAGTACTTC.